The present T cell receptor (beta chain) was sequenced within a study of T cells in women clearing cervical HPV infection. Looking at the study overall: Case blood was drawn a median around 150 days after lesion detection.

immunoSEQ multiplex PCR used an average of around 1,100 ng genomic DNA. Profiled with immunoSEQ multiplex PCR; TCRdb holds only in-frame clones, not every one. The sample totals about 36,000 clones. With regard to this clone: Its antigen is undetermined. The read ends 3 residues shy of where the CDR3 ends; the end is completed using the germline J gene.

Whole-study findings and limits: CIN3+ cases had significantly higher TCR repertoire richness than controls, but evenness did not differ.

Trimming removed 1 base from V and 2 bases from J; junction bases left unmatched: 8. This CDR3 has 17 residues. The V gene's germline CDR1 is MNHNS and CDR2 SASEGT. This rearrangement joins TRBV6-1 to TRBJ2-7, with 10 nucleotides matching TRBD1. This TCR came from a woman between 18 and 75 years old with a cervical HPV16 infection that either progressed to CIN3+ or cleared (not recorded which). The sequencing sample was made of blood buffy coat. CDR3 bases read: TGTGCCAGCAGTGAAGGGAGAGGACAGGGGGGTCCCTACGAG. This sequence encodes CASSEGRGQGGPYE. The whole CDR3 protein is CASSEGRGQGGPYEQYF.